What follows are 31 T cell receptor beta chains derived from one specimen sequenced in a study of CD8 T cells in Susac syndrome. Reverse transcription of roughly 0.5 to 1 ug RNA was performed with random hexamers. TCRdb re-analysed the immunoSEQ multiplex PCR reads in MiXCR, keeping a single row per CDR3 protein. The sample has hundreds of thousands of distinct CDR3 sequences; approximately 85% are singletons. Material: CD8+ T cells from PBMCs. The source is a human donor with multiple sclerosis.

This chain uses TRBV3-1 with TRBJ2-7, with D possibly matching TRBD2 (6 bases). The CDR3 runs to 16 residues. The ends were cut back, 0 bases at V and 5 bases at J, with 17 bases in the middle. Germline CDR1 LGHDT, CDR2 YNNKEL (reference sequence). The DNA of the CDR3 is TGTGCCAGCAGCCAAGATCCCCGACCGGCTAGCGACGAGCAGTACTTC. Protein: CASSQDPRPASDEQYF.

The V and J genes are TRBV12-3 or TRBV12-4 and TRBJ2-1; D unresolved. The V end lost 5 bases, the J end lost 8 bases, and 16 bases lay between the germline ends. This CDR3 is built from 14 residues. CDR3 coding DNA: TGTGCCAGCAGTCTAGTCCGAGGTGGTGATGAGCAGTTCTTC. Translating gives CASSLVRGGDEQFF.

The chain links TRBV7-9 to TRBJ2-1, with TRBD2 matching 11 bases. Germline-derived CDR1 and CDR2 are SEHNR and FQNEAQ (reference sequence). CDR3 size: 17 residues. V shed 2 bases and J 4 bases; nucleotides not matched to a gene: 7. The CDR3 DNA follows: TGTGCCAGCAGCTTAAGTTCCGGGACTAGCGGATACAATGAGCAGTTCTTC. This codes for CASSLSSGTSGYNEQFF.

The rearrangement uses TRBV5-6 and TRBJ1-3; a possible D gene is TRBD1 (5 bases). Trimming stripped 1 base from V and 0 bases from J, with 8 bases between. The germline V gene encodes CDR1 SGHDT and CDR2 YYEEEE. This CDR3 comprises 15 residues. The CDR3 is CASSLWGNSGNTIYF. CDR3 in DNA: TGTGCCAGCAGCTTGTGGGGGAACTCTGGAAACACCATATATTTT.

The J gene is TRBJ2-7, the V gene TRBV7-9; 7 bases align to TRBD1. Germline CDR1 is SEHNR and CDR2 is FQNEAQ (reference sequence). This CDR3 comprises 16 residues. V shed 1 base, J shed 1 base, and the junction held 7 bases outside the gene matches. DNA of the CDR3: TGTGCCAGCAGCTTAGAAAGCCTGGGACAGTCCTACGAGCAGTACTTC. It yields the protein CASSLESLGQSYEQYF.

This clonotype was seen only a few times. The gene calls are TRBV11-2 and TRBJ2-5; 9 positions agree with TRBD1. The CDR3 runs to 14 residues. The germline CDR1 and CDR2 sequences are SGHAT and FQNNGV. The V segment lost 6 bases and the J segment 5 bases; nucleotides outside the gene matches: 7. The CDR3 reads CASSWDRVDETQYF. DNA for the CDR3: TGTGCCAGCAGTTGGGACAGGGTGGACGAGACCCAGTACTTC.

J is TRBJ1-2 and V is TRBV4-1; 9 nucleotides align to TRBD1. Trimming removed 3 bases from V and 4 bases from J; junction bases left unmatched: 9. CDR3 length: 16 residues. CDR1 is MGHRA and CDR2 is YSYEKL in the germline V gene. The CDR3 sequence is CASSHGDRAWGYGYTF. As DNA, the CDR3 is TGCGCCAGCAGCCATGGGGACAGGGCCTGGGGCTATGGCTACACCTTC.

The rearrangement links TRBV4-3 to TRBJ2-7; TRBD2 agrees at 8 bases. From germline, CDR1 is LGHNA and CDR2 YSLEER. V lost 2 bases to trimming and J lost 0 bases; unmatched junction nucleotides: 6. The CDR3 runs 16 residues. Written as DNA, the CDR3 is TGCGCCAGCAGCCAATGGAGCGGGAGCGGCTCCTACGAGCAGTACTTC. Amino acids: CASSQWSGSGSYEQYF.

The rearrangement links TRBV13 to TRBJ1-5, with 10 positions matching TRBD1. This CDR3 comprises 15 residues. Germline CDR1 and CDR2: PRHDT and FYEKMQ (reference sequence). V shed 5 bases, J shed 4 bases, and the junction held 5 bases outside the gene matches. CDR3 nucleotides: TGTGCCAGCAGCAACGGGACAGGGGCGAATCAGCCCCAGCATTTT. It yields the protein CASSNGTGANQPQHF. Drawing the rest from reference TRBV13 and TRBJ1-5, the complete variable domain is AAGVIQSPRHLIKEKRETATLKCYPIPRHDTVYWYQQGPGQDPQFLISFYEKMQSDKGSIPDRFSAQQFSDYHSELNMSSLELGDSALYFCASSNGTGANQPQHFGDGTRLSIL.

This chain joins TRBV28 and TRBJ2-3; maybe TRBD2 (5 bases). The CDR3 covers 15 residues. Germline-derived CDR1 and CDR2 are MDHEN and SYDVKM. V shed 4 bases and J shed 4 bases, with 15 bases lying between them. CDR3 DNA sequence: TGTGCCAGCAGTTACCCCGGGCTAGCCCCAGATACGCAGTATTTT. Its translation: CASSYPGLAPDTQYF.

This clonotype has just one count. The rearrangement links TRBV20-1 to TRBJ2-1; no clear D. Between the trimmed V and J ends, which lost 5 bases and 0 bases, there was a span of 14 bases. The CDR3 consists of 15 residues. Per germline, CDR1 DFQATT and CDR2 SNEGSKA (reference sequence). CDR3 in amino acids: CSAEPTADSYNEQFF. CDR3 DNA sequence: TGCAGTGCTGAACCCACCGCGGACTCCTACAATGAGCAGTTCTTC.

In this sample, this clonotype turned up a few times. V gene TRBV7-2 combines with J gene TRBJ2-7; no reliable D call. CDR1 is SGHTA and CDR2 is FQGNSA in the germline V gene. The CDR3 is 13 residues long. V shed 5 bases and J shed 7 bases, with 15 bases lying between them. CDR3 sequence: CASSPTSRLEQYF. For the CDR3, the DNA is TGTGCCAGCAGCCCAACCTCTAGGTTAGAGCAGTACTTC.

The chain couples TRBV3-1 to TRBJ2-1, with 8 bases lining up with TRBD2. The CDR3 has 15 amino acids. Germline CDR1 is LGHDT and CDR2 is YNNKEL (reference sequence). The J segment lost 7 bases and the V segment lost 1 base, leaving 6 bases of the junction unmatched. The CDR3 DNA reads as TGTGCCAGCAGCCAAGCGGGAGGGCGTTGGAATGAGCAGTTCTTC. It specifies CASSQAGGRWNEQFF.

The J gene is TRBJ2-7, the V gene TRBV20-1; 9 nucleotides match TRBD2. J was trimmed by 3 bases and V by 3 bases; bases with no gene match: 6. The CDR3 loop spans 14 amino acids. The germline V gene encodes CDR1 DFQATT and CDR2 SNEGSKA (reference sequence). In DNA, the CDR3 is TGCAGTGCTAGTCCCCAGCGGGAGGTCTACGAGCAGTACTTC. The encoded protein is CSASPQREVYEQYF.

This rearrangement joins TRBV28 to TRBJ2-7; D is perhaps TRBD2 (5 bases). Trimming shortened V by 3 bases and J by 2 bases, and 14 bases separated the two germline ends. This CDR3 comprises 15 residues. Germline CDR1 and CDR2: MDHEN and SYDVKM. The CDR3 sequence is CASSLEDYRTYEQYF. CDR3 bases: TGTGCCAGCAGTTTGGAAGACTACCGGACCTACGAGCAGTACTTC.

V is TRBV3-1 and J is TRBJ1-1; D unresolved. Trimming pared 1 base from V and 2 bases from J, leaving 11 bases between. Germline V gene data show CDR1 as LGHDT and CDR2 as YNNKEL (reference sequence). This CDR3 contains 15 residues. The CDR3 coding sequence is TGTGCCAGCAGCCAAGCGTGGGGAGACAACACTGAAGCTTTCTTT. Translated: CASSQAWGDNTEAFF.

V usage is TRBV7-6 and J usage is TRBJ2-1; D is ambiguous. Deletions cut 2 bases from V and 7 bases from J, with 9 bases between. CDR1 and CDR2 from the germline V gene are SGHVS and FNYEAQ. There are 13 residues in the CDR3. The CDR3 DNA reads TGTGCCAGCAGCTTAAGACATATGAATGAGCAGTTCTTC. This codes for CASSLRHMNEQFF.

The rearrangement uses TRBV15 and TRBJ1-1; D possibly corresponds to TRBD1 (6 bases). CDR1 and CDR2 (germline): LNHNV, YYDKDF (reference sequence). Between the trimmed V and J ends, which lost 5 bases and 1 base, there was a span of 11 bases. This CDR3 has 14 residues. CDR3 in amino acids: CATSYDRRNTEAFF. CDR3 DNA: TGTGCCACCAGCTATGACAGGAGGAACACTGAAGCTTTCTTT.

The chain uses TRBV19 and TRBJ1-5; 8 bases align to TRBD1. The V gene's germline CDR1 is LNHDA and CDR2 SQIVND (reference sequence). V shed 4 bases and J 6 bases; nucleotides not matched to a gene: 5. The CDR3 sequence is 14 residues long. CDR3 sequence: CASSNQGAAQPQHF. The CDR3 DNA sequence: TGTGCCAGTAGTAACCAGGGGGCGGCTCAGCCCCAGCATTTT.

This CDR3 reads CACMTGAGGELFF. The CDR3 DNA is TGTGCCTGTATGACAGGGGCTGGCGGGGAGCTGTTTTTT. The chain couples TRBV30 to TRBJ2-2, with 8 bases that match TRBD1. Germline loops: CDR1 GTSNPN, CDR2 SVGIG (reference sequence). The CDR3 consists of 13 residues. V lost 6 bases, J lost 7 bases, and 7 bases stayed unmatched.

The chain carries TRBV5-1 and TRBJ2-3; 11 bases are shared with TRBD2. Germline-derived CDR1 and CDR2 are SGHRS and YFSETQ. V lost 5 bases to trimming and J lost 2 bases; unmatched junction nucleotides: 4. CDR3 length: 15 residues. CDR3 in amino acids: CASSWGLAVTDTQYF. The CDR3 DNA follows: TGCGCCAGCAGTTGGGGACTAGCGGTCACAGATACGCAGTATTTT. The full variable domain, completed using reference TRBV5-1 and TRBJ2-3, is KAGVTQTPRYLIKTRGQQVTLSCSPISGHRSVSWYQQTPGQGLQFLFEYFSETQRNKGNFPGRFSGRQFSNSRSEMNVSTLELGDSALYLCASSWGLAVTDTQYFGPGTRLTVL.

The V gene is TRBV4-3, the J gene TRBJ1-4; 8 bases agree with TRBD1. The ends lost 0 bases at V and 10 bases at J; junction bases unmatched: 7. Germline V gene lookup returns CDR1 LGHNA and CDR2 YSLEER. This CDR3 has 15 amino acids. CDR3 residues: CASSQDGAGGGKLFF. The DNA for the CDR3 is TGCGCCAGCAGCCAAGATGGGGCAGGGGGCGGAAAACTGTTTTTT.

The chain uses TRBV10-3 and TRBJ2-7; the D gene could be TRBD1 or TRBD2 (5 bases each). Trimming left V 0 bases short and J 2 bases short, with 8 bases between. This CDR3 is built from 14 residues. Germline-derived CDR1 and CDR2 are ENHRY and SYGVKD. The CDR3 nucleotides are TGTGCCATCAGTGAGTCAGGGACGGCCTACGAGCAGTACTTC. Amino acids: CAISESGTAYEQYF.

The CDR3 DNA sequence: TGTGCCAGCAGCTTGGCCGGGTTGGGGAACACTGAAGCTTTCTTT. Protein: CASSLAGLGNTEAFF. The chain joins TRBV5-4 to TRBJ1-1; D gene uncertain. The V gene lost 0 bases and the J gene lost 1 base, with 10 bases spanning the gap. The CDR3 consists of 15 residues. Germline values: CDR1 SGHNT, CDR2 YYREEE (reference sequence).

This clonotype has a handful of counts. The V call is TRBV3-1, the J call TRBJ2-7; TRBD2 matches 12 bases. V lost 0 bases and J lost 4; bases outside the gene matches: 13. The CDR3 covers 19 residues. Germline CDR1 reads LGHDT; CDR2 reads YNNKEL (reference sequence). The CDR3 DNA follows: TGTGCCAGCAGCCAAGATGGAGGGGAGCGACTAGCGGGAGAATACGAGCAGTACTTC. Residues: CASSQDGGERLAGEYEQYF.

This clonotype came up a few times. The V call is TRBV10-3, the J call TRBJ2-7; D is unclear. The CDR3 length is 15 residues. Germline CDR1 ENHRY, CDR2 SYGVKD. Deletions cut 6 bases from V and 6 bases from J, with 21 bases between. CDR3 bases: TGTGCCATCAGCGATAGACGACGGGTTACTTTCGAGCAGTACTTC. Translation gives CAISDRRRVTFEQYF.

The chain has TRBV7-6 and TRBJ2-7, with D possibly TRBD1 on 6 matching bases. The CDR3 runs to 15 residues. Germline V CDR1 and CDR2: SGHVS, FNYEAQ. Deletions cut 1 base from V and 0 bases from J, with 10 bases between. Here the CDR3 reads CASSLGVTGSYEQYF. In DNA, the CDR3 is TGTGCCAGCAGCTTAGGAGTGACAGGCTCCTACGAGCAGTACTTC.

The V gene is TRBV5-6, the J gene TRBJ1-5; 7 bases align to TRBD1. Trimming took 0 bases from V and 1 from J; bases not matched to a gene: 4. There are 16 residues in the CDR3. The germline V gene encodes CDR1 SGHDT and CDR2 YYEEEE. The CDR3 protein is CASSLGGQPSNQPQHF. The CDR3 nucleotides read TGTGCCAGCAGCTTGGGGGGACAGCCGAGCAATCAGCCCCAGCATTTT.

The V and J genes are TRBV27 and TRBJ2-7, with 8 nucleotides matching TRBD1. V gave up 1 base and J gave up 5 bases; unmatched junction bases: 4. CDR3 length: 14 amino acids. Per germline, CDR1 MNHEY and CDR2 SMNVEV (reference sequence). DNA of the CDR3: TGTGCCAGCAGTTTATGGACAGGGTATCACGAGCAGTACTTC. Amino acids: CASSLWTGYHEQYF.

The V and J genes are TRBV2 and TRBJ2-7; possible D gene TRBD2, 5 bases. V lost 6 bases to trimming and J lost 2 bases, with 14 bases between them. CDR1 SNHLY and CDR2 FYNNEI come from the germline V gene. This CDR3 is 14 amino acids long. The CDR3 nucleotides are TGTGCCAGCAGCCCCTCCGCGGGTGCCTACGAGCAGTACTTC. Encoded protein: CASSPSAGAYEQYF.

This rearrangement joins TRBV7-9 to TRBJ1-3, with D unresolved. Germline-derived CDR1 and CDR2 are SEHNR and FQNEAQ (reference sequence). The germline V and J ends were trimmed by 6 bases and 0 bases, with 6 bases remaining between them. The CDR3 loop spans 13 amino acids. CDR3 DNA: TGTGCCAGCAGAAAGGACTCTGGAAACACCATATATTTT. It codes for CASRKDSGNTIYF.